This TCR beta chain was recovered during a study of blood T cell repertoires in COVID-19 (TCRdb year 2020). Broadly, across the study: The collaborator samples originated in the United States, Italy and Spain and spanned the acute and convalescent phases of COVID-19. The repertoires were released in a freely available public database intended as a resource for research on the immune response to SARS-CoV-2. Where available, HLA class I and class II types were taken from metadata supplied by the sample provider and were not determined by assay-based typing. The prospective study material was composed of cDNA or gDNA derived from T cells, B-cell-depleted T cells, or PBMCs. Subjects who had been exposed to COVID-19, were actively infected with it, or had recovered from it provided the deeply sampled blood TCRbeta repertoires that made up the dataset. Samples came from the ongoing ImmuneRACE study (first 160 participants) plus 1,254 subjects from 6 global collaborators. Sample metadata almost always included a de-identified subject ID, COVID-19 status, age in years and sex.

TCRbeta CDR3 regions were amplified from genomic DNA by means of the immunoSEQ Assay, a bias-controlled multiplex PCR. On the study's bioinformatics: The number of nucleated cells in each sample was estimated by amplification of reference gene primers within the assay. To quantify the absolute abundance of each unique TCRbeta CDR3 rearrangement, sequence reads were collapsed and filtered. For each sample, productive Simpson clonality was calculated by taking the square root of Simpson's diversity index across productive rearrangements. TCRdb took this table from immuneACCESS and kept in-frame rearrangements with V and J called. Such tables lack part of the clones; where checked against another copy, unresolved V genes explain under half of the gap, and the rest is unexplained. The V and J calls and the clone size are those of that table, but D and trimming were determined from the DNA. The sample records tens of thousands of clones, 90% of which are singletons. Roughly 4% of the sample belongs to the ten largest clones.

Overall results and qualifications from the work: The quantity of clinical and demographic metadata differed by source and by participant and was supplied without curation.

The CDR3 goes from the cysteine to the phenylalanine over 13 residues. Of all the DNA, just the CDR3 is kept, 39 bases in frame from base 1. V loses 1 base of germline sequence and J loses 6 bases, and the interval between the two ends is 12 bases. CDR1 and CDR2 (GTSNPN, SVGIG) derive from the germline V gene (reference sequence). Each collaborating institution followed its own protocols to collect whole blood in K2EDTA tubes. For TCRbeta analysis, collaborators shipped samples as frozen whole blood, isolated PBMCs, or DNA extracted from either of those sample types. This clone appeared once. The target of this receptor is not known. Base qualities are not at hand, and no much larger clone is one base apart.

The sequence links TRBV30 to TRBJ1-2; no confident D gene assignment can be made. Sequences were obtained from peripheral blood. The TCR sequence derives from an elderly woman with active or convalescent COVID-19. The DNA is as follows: TGTGCCTGGAGTGGAGCGCTAAGACATGGCTACACCTTC. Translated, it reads CAWSGALRHGYTF.